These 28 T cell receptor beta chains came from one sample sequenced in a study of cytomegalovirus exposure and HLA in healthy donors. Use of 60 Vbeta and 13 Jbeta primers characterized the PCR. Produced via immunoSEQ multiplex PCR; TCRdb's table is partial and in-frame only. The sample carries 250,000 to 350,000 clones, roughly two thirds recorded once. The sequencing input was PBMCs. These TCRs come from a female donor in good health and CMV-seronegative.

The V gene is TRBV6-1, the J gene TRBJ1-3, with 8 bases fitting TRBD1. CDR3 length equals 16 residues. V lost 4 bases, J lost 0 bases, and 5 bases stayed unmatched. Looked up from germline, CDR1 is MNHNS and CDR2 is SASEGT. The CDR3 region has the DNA TGTGCCAGCAGTGTCCGACAGGGGAGCTCTGGAAACACCATATATTTT. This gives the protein CASSVRQGSSGNTIYF.

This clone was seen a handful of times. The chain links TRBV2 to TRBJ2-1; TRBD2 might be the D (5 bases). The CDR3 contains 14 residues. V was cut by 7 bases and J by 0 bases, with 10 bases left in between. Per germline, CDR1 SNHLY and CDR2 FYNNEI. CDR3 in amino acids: CASTSGASYNEQFF. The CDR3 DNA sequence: TGTGCCAGCACAAGCGGCGCCTCCTACAATGAGCAGTTCTTC.

The CDR3 nucleotides read TGTGCCAGCAAAAGGGACGGGAGGGCCTACGAGCAGTACTTC. Amino acids: CASKRDGRAYEQYF. This rearrangement joins TRBV5-6 to TRBJ2-7; 8 nucleotides agree with TRBD2. V shed 6 bases, J shed 2 bases, and the junction held 7 bases outside the gene matches. This CDR3 region has 14 residues. Germline values: CDR1 SGHDT, CDR2 YYEEEE.

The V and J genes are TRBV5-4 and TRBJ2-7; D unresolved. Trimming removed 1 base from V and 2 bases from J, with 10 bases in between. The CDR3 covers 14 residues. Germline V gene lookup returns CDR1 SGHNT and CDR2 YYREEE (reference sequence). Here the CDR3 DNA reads TGTGCCAGCAGCTTGCGAACAGTCACCTACGAGCAGTACTTC. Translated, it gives CASSLRTVTYEQYF.

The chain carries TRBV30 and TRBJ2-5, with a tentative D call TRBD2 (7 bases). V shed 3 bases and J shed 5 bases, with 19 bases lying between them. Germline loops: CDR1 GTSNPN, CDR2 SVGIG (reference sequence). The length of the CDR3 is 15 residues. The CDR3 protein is CAWRRGGRSIETQYF. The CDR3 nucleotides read TGTGCCTGGAGGAGGGGGGGCAGATCGATCGAGACCCAGTACTTC. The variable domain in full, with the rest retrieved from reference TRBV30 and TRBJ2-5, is SQTIHQWPATLVQPVGSPLSLECTVEGTSNPNLYWYRQAAGRGLQLLFYSVGIGQISSEVPQNLSASRPQDRQFILSSKKLLLSDSGFYLCAWRRGGRSIETQYFGPGTRLLVL.

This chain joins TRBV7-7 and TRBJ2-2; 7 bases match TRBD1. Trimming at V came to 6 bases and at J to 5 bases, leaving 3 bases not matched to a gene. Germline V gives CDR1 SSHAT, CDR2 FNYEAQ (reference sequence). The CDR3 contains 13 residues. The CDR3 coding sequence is TGTGCCAGCAGTTCACAGGGGACCGGGGAGCTGTTTTTT. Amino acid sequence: CASSSQGTGELFF. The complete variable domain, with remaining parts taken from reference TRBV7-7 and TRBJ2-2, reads GAGVSQSPRYKVTKRGQDVTLRCDPISSHATLYWYQQALGQGPEFLTYFNYEAQPDKSGLPSDRFSAERPEGSISTLTIQRTEQRDSAMYRCASSSQGTGELFFGEGSRLTVL.

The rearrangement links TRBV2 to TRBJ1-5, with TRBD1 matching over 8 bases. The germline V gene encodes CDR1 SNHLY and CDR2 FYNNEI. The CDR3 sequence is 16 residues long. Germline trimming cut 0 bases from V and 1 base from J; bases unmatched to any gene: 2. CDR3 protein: CASSEAWTGSNQPQHF. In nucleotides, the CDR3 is TGTGCCAGCAGTGAAGCGTGGACAGGGAGCAATCAGCCCCAGCATTTT.

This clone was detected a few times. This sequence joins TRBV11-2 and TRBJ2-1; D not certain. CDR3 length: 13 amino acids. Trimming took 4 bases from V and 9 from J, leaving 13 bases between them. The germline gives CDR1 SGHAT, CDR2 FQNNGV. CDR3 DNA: TGTGCCAGCAGCTACATTCTTACAGCTGAGCAGTTCTTC. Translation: CASSYILTAEQFF.

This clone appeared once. CDR3 amino acids: CASSGRRNRGREQYF. DNA for the CDR3: TGTGCCAGCAGTGGCCGCCGAAACAGGGGGCGCGAGCAGTACTTC. This chain joins TRBV6-5 and TRBJ2-7; 9 nucleotides agree with TRBD1. This CDR3 has 15 amino acids. After removal of 5 bases from V and 6 bases from J, the junction contained 11 bases not matched to a gene. The germline V gene encodes CDR1 MNHEY and CDR2 SVGAGI.

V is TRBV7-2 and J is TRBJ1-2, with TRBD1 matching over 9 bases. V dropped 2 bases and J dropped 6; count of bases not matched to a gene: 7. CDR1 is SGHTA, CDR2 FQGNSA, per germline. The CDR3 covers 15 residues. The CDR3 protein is CASSLRRTGDDGYTF. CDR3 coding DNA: TGTGCCAGCAGCTTACGCCGGACAGGGGACGATGGCTACACCTTC.

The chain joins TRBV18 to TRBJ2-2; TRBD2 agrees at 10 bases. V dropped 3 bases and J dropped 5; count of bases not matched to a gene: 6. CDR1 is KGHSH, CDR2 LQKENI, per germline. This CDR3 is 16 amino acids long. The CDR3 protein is CASSPVTSGQTGELFF. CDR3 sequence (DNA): TGTGCCAGCTCACCGGTGACTAGCGGGCAAACCGGGGAGCTGTTTTTT.

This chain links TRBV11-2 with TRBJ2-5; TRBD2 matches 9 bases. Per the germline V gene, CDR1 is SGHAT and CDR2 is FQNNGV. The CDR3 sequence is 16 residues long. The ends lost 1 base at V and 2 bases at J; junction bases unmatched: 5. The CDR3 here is CASSLGLAETQETQYF. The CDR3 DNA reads TGTGCCAGCAGCTTAGGACTAGCGGAGACTCAAGAGACCCAGTACTTC.

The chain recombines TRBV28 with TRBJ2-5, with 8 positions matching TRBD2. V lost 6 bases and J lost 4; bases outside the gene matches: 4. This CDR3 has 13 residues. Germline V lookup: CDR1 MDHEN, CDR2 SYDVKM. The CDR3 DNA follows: TGTGCCAGCAGAATTCTAGCGGGAGAGACCCAGTACTTC. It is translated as CASRILAGETQYF.

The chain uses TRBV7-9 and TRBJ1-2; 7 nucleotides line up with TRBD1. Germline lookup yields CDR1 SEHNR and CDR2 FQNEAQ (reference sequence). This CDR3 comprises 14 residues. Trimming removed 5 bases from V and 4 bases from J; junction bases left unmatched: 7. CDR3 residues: CASSPTGFIYGYTF. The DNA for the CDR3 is TGTGCCAGCAGCCCGACAGGGTTCATCTATGGCTACACCTTC.

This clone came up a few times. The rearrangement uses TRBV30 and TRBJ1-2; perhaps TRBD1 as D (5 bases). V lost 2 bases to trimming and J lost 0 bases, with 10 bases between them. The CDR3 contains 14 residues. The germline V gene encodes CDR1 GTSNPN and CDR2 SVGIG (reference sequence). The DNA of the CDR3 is TGTGCCTGGAGTTACAGGAGCCCTAACTATGGCTACACCTTC. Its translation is CAWSYRSPNYGYTF.

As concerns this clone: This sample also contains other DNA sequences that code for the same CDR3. CDR3: CASSISPNTEAFF. Here the CDR3 DNA reads TGTGCCAGTAGTATAAGCCCGAACACTGAAGCTTTCTTT. The chain is built from TRBV19 and TRBJ1-1; D gene ambiguous. CDR1 and CDR2 (germline): LNHDA, SQIVND (reference sequence). The CDR3 is 13 residues long. V was cut by 2 bases and J by 1 base, with 5 bases left in between.

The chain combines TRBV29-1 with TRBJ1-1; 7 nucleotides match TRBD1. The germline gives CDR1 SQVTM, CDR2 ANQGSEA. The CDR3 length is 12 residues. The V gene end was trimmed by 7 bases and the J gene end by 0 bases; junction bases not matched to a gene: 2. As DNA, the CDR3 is TGCAGCGGCGGACAGGTGAACACTGAAGCTTTCTTT. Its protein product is CSGGQVNTEAFF.

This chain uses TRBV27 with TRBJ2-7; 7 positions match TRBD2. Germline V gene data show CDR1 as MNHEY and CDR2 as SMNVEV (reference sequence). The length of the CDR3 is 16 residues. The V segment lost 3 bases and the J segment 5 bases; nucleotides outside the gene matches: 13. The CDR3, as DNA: TGTGCCAGCAGTTTCGGGGCGGGAGCGCCAGGGAACGAGCAGTACTTC. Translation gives CASSFGAGAPGNEQYF.

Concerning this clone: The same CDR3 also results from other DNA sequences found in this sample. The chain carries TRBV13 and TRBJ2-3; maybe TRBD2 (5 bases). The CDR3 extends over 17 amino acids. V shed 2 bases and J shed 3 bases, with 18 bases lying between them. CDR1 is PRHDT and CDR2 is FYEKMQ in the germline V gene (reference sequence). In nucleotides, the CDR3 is TGTGCCAGCAGCTTAAGTCTTGCCCGGGAACGAACAGATACGCAGTATTTT. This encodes CASSLSLARERTDTQYF.

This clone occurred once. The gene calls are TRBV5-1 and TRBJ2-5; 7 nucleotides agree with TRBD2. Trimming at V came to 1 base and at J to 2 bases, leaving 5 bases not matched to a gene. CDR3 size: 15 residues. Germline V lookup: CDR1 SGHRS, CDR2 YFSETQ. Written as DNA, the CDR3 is TGCGCCAGCAGCTTGCTGGGAGGGAGGCAAGAGACCCAGTACTTC. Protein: CASSLLGGRQETQYF. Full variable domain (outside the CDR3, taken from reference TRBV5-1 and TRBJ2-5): KAGVTQTPRYLIKTRGQQVTLSCSPISGHRSVSWYQQTPGQGLQFLFEYFSETQRNKGNFPGRFSGRQFSNSRSEMNVSTLELGDSALYLCASSLLGGRQETQYFGPGTRLLVL.

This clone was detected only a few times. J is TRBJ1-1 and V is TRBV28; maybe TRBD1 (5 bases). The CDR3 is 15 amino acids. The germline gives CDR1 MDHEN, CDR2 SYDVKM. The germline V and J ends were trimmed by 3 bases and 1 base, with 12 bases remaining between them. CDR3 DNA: TGTGCCAGCAGTTTCGTCGGGGGGAAGAACACTGAAGCTTTCTTT. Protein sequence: CASSFVGGKNTEAFF.

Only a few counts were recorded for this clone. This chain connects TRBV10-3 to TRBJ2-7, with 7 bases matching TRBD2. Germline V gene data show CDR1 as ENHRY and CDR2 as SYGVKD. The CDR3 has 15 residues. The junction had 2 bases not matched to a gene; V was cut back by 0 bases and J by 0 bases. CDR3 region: CAISESRESSYEQYF. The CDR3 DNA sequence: TGTGCCATCAGTGAGTCGCGGGAGAGCTCCTACGAGCAGTACTTC.

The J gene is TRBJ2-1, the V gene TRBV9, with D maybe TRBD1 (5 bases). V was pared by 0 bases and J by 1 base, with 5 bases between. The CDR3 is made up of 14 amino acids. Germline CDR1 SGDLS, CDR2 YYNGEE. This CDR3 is CASSVGQSYNEQFF. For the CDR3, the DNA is TGTGCCAGCAGCGTAGGACAGTCCTACAATGAGCAGTTCTTC.

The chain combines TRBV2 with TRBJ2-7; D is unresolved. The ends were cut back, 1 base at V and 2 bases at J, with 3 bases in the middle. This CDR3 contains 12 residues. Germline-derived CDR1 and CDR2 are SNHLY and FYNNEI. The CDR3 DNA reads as TGTGCCAGCAGTGAAGGGCCCTACGAGCAGTACTTC. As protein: CASSEGPYEQYF.

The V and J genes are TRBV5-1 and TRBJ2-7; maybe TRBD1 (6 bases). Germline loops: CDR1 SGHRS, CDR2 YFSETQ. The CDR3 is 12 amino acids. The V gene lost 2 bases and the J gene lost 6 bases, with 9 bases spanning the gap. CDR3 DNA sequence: TGCGCCAGCAGCTTAAACAGGGTCGAGCAGTACTTC. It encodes CASSLNRVEQYF.

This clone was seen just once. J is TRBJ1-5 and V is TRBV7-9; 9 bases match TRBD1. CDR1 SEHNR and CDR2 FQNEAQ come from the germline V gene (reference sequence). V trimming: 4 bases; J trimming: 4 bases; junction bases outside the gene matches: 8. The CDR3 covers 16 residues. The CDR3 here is CASSSYRTGVNQPQHF. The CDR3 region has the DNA TGTGCCAGCAGCTCCTACCGGACAGGGGTTAATCAGCCCCAGCATTTT.

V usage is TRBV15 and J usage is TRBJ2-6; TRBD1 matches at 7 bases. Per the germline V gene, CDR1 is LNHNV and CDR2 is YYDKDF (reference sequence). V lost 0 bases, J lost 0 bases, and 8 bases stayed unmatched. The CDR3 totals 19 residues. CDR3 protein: CATSRDRGTAYSGANVLTF. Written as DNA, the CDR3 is TGTGCCACCAGCAGAGATCGTGGGACAGCTTACTCTGGGGCCAACGTCCTGACTTTC.

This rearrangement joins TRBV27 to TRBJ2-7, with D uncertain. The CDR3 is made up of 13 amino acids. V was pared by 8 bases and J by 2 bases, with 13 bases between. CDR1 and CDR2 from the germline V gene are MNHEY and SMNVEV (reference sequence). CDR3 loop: CASAGSATYEQYF. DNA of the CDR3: TGTGCCAGCGCCGGCAGCGCCACCTACGAGCAGTACTTC.